This T cell receptor beta chain came from a study of vaccination and CD4 T cells after COVID-19. Details on this clonotype: Its antigen is unknown.

The time point is: late sampling 161 to 241 days after vaccination in a few convalescent patients. Described treatment: approximately nine-day PBMC culture with coronavirus spike peptide pools or control peptides (ViraFEST assay). Dates of PCR positivity, March to December 2020, preceded the US Alpha, Beta and Delta variants. The germline gives CDR1 DFQATT, CDR2 SNEGSKA (reference sequence). The CDR3 has 13 amino acids. The V gene lost 4 bases and the J gene lost 2 bases, with 12 bases spanning the gap. The Oncomine TCR Beta short-read assay was applied to DNA of cultured CD4+ T cells. In TCRdb, the PCR reads were re-called with MiXCR into one record per CDR3 protein. The sample has more than 25,000 distinct CDR3 sequences; 36% are singletons.

The V call is TRBV20-1, the J call TRBJ2-7, with no clear D. The clonotype comes from a human donor who had recovered from COVID-19. The sequenced sample was CD4+ T cells from blood, cultured in vitro, obtained about 7 months after SARS-CoV-2 vaccination. The CDR3 region is CSATPLGPYEQYF. The CDR3, as DNA: TGCAGTGCTACCCCCCTAGGGCCCTACGAGCAGTACTTC.